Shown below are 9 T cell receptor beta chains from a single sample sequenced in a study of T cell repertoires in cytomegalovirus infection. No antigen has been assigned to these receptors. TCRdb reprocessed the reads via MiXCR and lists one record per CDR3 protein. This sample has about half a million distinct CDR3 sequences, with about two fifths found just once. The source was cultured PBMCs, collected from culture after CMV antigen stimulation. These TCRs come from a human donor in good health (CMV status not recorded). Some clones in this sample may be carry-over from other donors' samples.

The CDR3 DNA is TGTGCCAGCAGCCTTGCTGGGGGGGGAGACGAAAAACTGTTTTTT. It yields the protein CASSLAGGGDEKLFF. V gene TRBV7-2 combines with J gene TRBJ1-4, with a possible D match to TRBD1 (5 bases). The length of the CDR3 is 15 residues. V shed 5 bases and J shed 8 bases, with 18 bases lying between them. Germline values: CDR1 SGHTA, CDR2 FQGNSA.

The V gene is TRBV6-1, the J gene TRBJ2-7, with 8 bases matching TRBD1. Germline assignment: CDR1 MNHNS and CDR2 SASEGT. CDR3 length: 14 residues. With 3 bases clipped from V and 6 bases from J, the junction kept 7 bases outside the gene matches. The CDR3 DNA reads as TGTGCCAGCAGTGAGGCAGGGGGCTGGGGCGAGCAGTACTTC. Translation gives CASSEAGGWGEQYF.

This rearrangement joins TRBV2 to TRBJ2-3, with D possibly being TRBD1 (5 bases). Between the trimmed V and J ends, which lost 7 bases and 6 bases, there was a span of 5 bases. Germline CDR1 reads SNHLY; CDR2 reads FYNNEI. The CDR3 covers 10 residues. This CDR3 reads CASKGDTQYF. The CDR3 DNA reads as TGTGCCAGCAAGGGGGATACGCAGTATTTT.

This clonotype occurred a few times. The CDR3 DNA reads as TGTGCCATCAGTGGGACAGGGGTGACAGAGACCCAGTACTTC. Its translation is CAISGTGVTETQYF. The chain uses TRBV10-3 and TRBJ2-5, with 9 bases matching TRBD1. The CDR3 is made up of 14 amino acids. The ends lost 4 bases at V and 4 bases at J; junction bases unmatched: 4. Germline V gene sequence: CDR1 ENHRY, CDR2 SYGVKD.

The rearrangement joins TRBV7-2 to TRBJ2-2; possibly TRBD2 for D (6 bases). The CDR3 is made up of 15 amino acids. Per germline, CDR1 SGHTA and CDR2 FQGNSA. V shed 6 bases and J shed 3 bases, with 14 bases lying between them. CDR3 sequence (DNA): TGTGCCAGCAGGTCCACCGGGACTTACACCGGGGAGCTGTTTTTT. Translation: CASRSTGTYTGELFF.

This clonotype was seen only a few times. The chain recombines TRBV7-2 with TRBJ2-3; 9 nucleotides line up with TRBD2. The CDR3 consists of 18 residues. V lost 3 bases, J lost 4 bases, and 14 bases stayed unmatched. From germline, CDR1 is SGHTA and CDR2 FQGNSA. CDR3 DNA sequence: TGTGCCAGCAGCTTGTTTGCGGGGGGGGGCCCTAGGGCAGATACGCAGTATTTT. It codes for CASSLFAGGGPRADTQYF.

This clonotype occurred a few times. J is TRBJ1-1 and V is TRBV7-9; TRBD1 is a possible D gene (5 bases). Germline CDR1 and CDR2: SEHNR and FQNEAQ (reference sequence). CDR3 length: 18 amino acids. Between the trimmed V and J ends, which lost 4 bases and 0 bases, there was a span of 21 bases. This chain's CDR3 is CASSSSKRGMRMNTEAFF. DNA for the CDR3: TGTGCCAGCAGCTCATCAAAGAGGGGTATGAGGATGAACACTGAAGCTTTCTTT.

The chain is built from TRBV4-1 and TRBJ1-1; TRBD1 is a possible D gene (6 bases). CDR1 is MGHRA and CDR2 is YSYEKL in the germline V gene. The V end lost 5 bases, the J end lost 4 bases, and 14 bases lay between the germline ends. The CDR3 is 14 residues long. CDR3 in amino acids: CASSVRGGGTEAFF. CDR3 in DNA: TGCGCCAGCAGCGTCAGGGGAGGTGGCACTGAAGCTTTCTTT.

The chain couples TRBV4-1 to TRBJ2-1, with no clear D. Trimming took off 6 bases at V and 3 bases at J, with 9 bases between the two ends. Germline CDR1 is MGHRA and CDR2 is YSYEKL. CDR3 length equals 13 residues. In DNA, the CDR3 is TGCGCCAGCAGTTCTATTCTCTACAATGAGCAGTTCTTC. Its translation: CASSSILYNEQFF.